The entry that follows covers one TCR beta chain sequence. Its antigen is undetermined. This PCR relied on a set of 60 Vbeta primers and 13 Jbeta primers. Sequencing used immunoSEQ multiplex PCR; TCRdb keeps in-frame clones, though not all of them. The repertoire holds over 120,000 clones, with 82% as singletons. This entry is derived from a study of cytomegalovirus exposure and HLA in healthy donors. Across the study: In an early release, HLA-typed donors contributed tens of millions of unique TCR sequences.

When sampled, the donors appeared nominally healthy, though they likely had unrecorded immune exposures. The CDR3 totals 18 residues. Germline V gives CDR1 MNHNS, CDR2 SASEGT. Trimming took 2 bases from V and 6 from J; bases not matched to a gene: 13. The study, taken as a whole, reports: Sequencing depth across donors, presence/absence analyses assumed, was roughly uniform. Diagnosis of cytomegalovirus status made by the classifier reportedly showed high specificity and sensitivity.

The chain couples TRBV6-1 to TRBJ2-7, with 13 bases matching TRBD2. This TCR was recovered from a man aged 25 to 40 in good health and CMV-seropositive. The sample comprised PBMCs. The CDR3 DNA sequence: TGTGCCAGCAGTGAACCAACCGGGACTAGCGGGATCTCGGCCGAGCAGTACTTC. It yields the protein CASSEPTGTSGISAEQYF.